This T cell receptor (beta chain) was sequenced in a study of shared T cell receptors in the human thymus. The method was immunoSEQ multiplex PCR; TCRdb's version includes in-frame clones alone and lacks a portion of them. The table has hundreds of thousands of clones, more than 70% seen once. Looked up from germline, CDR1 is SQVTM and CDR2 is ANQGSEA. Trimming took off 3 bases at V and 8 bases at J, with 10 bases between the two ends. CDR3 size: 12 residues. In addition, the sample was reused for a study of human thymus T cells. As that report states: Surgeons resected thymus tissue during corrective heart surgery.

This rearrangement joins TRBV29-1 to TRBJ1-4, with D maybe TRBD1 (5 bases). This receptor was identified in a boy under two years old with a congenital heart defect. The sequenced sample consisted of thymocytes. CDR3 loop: CSVEASGEKLFF. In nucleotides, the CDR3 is TGCAGCGTTGAGGCTTCAGGGGAAAAACTGTTTTTT.